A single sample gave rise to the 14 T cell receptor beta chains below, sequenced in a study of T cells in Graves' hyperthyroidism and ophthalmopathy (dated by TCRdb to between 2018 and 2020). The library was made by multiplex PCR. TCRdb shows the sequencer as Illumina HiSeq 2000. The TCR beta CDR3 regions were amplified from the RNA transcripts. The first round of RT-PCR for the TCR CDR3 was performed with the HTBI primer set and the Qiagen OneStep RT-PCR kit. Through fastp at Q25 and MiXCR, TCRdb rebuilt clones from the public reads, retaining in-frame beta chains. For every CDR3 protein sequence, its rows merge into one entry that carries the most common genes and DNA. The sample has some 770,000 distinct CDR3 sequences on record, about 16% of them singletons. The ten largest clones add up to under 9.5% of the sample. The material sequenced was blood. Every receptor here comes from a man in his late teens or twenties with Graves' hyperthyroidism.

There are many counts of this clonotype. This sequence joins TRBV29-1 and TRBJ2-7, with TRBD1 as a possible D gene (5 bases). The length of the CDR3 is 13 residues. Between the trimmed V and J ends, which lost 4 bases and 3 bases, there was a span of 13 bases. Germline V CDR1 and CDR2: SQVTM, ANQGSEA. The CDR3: CSVVGRVSYEQYF. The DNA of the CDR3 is TGCAGCGTTGTGGGCAGGGTGAGCTACGAGCAGTACTTC.

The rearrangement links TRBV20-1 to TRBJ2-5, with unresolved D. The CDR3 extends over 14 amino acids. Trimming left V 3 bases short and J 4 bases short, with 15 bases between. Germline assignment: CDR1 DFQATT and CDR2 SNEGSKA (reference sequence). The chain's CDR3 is CSASFSIGGETQYF. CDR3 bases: TGCAGTGCTAGTTTCTCTATCGGTGGAGAGACCCAGTACTTC.

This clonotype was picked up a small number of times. This CDR3 is CSNKPEGGARDTQYF. CDR3 coding DNA: TGCAGCAACAAACCTGAGGGCGGGGCACGCGATACGCAGTATTTT. The chain carries TRBV20-1 and TRBJ2-3, with a possible D match to TRBD2 (6 bases). This CDR3 region has 15 residues. Germline assignment: CDR1 DFQATT and CDR2 SNEGSKA (reference sequence).

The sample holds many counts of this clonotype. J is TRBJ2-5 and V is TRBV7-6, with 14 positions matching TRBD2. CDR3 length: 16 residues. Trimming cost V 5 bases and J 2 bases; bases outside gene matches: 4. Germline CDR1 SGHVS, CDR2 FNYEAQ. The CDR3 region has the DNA TGTGCCAGCAGCCACAGACTAGCGGGAGGGCAAGAGACCCAGTACTTC. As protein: CASSHRLAGGQETQYF.

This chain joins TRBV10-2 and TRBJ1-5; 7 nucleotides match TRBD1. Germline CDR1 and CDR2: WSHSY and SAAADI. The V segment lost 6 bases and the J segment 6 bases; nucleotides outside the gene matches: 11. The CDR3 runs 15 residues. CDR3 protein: CASSDASTGRQPQHF. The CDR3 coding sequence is TGCGCCAGCAGCGATGCCTCGACAGGGCGTCAGCCCCAGCATTTT.

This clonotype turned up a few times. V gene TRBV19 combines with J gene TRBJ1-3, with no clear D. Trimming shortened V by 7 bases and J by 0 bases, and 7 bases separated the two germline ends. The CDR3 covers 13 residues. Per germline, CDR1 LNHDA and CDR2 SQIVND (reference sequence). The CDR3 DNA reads TGTGCCAGTACATTCCCCTCTGGAAACACCATATATTTT. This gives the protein CASTFPSGNTIYF.

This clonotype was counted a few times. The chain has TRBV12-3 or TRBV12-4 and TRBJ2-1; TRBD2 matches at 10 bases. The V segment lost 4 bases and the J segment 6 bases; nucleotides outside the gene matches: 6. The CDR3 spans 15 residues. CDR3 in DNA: TGTGCCAGCAGTTCGGGACTAGCGCCCTTCAATGAGCAGTTCTTC. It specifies CASSSGLAPFNEQFF.

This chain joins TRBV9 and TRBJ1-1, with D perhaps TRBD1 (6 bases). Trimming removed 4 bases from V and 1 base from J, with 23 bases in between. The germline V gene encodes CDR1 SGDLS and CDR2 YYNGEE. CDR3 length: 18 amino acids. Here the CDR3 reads CASSSTGLGASQNTEAFF. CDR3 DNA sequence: TGTGCCAGCAGCTCCACAGGGCTGGGGGCATCCCAGAACACTGAAGCTTTCTTT.

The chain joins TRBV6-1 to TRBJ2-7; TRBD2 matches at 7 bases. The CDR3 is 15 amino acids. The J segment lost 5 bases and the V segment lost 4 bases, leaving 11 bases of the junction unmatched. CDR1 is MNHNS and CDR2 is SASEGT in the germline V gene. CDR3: CASSAISGGLHEQYF. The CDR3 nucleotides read TGTGCCAGCAGTGCTATTTCGGGAGGCCTCCACGAGCAGTACTTC.

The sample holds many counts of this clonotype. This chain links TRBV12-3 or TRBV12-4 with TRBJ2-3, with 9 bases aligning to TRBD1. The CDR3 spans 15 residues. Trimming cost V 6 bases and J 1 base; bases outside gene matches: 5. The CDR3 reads CASSSGQGRTDTQYF. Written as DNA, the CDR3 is TGTGCCAGCAGCTCGGGACAGGGACGCACAGATACGCAGTATTTT.

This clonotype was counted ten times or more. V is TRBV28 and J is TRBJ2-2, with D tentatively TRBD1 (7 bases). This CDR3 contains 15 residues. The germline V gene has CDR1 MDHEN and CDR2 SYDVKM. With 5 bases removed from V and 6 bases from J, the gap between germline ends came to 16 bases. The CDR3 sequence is CASSQTDREAGELFF. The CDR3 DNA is TGTGCCAGCAGTCAGACCGACAGGGAGGCCGGGGAGCTGTTTTTT. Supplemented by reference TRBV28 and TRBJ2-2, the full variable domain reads DVKVTQSSRYLVKRTGEKVFLECVQDMDHENMFWYRQDPGLGLRLIYFSYDVKMKEKGDIPEGYSVSREKKERFSLILESASTNQTSMYLCASSQTDREAGELFFGEGSRLTVL.

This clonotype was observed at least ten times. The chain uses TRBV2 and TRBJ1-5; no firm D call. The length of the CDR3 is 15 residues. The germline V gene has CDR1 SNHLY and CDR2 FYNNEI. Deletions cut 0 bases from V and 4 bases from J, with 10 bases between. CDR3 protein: CASSEAHTRNQPQHF. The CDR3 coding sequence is TGTGCCAGCAGTGAAGCCCACACAAGAAATCAGCCCCAGCATTTT.

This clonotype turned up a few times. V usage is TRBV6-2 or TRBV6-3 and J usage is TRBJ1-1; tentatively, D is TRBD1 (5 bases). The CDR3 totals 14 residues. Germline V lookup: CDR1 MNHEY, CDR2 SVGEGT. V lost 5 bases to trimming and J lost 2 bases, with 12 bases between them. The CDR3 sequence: CASSPRGLNTEAFF. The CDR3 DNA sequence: TGTGCCAGCAGTCCCCGGGGCCTAAACACTGAAGCTTTCTTT.

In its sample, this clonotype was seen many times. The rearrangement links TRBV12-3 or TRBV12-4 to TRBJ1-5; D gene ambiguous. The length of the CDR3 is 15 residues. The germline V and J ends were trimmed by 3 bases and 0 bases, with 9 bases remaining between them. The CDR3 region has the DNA TGTGCCAGCAGTTTGGGTCTGACTAGCAATCAGCCCCAGCATTTT. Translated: CASSLGLTSNQPQHF.